These T cell receptor beta chains were read from a single sample in a study of PD-L1 blockade in urothelial cancer. The data were produced by immunoSEQ multiplex PCR, yet TCRdb's version contains in-frame clones alone and is incomplete. The sample includes around 71,000 clones, around 81% seen only once; the top ten take about 6.9%. The specimen comprised PBMCs, sampled around atezolizumab (anti-PD-L1) treatment. Receptors were obtained from a man in his forties with urothelial cancer. Each CDR3 is given with its conserved first and last residue. The D gene is left open where the match is weak. Expanded clones are given a class, and other clones once, few, many or no size at all.

CDR3nt: TGTGCCAGCTCACCACGGATTTTGACCGAGAGGGATCAGCCCCAGCATTTT
CDR3aa: CASSPRILTERDQPQHF
j_gene: TRBJ1-5
v_gene: TRBV18
d_gene: -
abundance: -

CDR3nt: TGTGCCAGCAGTGAAGGCGGGGGACGAATAAATGAGCAGTTCTTC
CDR3aa: CASSEGGGRINEQFF
j_gene: TRBJ2-1
v_gene: TRBV6-1
d_gene: TRBD2
abundance: -

CDR3nt: TGTGCCAGCAGCTTAGGGGCAGTACGCACAGATACGCAGTATTTT
CDR3aa: CASSLGAVRTDTQYF
j_gene: TRBJ2-3
v_gene: TRBV5-6
d_gene: -
abundance: once

CDR3nt: TGTGCCAGCAGCTCCCGGGACAGGGGATTGACAGATACGCAGTATTTT
CDR3aa: CASSSRDRGLTDTQYF
j_gene: TRBJ2-3
v_gene: TRBV13
d_gene: TRBD1
abundance: -

CDR3nt: TGTGCCAGCTCACCACGCCTGGGGGGGAACACTGAAGCTTTCTTT
CDR3aa: CASSPRLGGNTEAFF
j_gene: TRBJ1-1
v_gene: TRBV18
d_gene: -
abundance: -

CDR3nt: TGTGCCAGCAGTTTATTATCGGACAGGCCTCAGCCCCAGCATTTT
CDR3aa: CASSLLSDRPQPQHF
j_gene: TRBJ1-5
v_gene: TRBV27
d_gene: TRBD1
abundance: few

CDR3nt: TGTGCCAGCGAATCGGGAGACCTAAGAGATGAGCAGTTCTTC
CDR3aa: CASESGDLRDEQFF
j_gene: TRBJ2-1
v_gene: TRBV6-1
d_gene: -
abundance: -

CDR3nt: TGTGCCAGCAGTGTAAAAGCGGCGAACACTGAAGCTTTCTTT
CDR3aa: CASSVKAANTEAFF
j_gene: TRBJ1-1
v_gene: TRBV25-1
d_gene: -
abundance: -

CDR3nt: TGTGCCAGCAGCTTAGGAGGACTAGCGGGAGTAAGGTACAATGAGCAGTTCTTC
CDR3aa: CASSLGGLAGVRYNEQFF
j_gene: TRBJ2-1
v_gene: TRBV13
d_gene: TRBD2
abundance: -

CDR3nt: TGTGCCAGCAGCCAAGACATGGGACAGACTGATGGCTACACCTTC
CDR3aa: CASSQDMGQTDGYTF
j_gene: TRBJ1-2
v_gene: TRBV4-2
d_gene: TRBD1
abundance: -

CDR3nt: TGTGCCAGCAGTTACTCGACAGGGCGAAAGGATACGCAGTATTTT
CDR3aa: CASSYSTGRKDTQYF
j_gene: TRBJ2-3
v_gene: TRBV6-5
d_gene: TRBD1
abundance: -

CDR3nt: TGTGCCAGCAGTCCTACCACGGACAGGGGTGGAAATGGCTACACCTTC
CDR3aa: CASSPTTDRGGNGYTF
j_gene: TRBJ1-2
v_gene: TRBV28
d_gene: TRBD1
abundance: few

CDR3nt: TGTGCCATCAGTGAAGGGACACCGGATACGCAGTATTTT
CDR3aa: CAISEGTPDTQYF
j_gene: TRBJ2-3
v_gene: TRBV10-3
d_gene: -
abundance: -

CDR3nt: TGCGCCAGCAGCCAAGTTAAGGACAGGGGGAATGAGCAGTTCTTC
CDR3aa: CASSQVKDRGNEQFF
j_gene: TRBJ2-1
v_gene: TRBV4-1
d_gene: TRBD1
abundance: -

CDR3nt: TGTGCCAGCAGCGTCTGGCACAGAAACAATGAGCAGTTCTTC
CDR3aa: CASSVWHRNNEQFF
j_gene: TRBJ2-1
v_gene: TRBV9
d_gene: -
abundance: once

CDR3nt: TGTGCCAGCTCACCAAGGTTGGCGGGAGGAGGGGGTGAGCAGTACTTC
CDR3aa: CASSPRLAGGGGEQYF
j_gene: TRBJ2-7
v_gene: TRBV18
d_gene: TRBD2
abundance: -

CDR3nt: TGTGCCAGCAGCGGCGGGGGGGCTGGAAACACCATATATTTT
CDR3aa: CASSGGGAGNTIYF
j_gene: TRBJ1-3
v_gene: TRBV28
d_gene: -
abundance: -

CDR3nt: TGTGCCTGGAGGAAGGGCGGGGTCGGTAGGGAGCAGTTCTTC
CDR3aa: CAWRKGGVGREQFF
j_gene: TRBJ2-1
v_gene: TRBV30
d_gene: -
abundance: once

CDR3nt: TGTGCCAGCATCCTTTGGGGTGCCCAGGGAAGCTATGGCTACACCTTC
CDR3aa: CASILWGAQGSYGYTF
j_gene: TRBJ1-2
v_gene: TRBV5-6
d_gene: -
abundance: -

CDR3nt: TGTGCCAGCAGAATTAGCGGAACCTCCTACAATGAGCAGTTCTTC
CDR3aa: CASRISGTSYNEQFF
j_gene: TRBJ2-1
v_gene: TRBV14
d_gene: -
abundance: -

CDR3nt: TGCGCCAGCAGCCTCTGGACAGGGGTTGTCACCGGGGAGCTGTTTTTT
CDR3aa: CASSLWTGVVTGELFF
j_gene: TRBJ2-2
v_gene: TRBV5-1
d_gene: TRBD1
abundance: -

CDR3nt: TGTGCCAGCAGTGACCTCCCGGGAGGGTACAATGAGCAGTTCTTC
CDR3aa: CASSDLPGGYNEQFF
j_gene: TRBJ2-1
v_gene: TRBV6-4
d_gene: TRBD2
abundance: -